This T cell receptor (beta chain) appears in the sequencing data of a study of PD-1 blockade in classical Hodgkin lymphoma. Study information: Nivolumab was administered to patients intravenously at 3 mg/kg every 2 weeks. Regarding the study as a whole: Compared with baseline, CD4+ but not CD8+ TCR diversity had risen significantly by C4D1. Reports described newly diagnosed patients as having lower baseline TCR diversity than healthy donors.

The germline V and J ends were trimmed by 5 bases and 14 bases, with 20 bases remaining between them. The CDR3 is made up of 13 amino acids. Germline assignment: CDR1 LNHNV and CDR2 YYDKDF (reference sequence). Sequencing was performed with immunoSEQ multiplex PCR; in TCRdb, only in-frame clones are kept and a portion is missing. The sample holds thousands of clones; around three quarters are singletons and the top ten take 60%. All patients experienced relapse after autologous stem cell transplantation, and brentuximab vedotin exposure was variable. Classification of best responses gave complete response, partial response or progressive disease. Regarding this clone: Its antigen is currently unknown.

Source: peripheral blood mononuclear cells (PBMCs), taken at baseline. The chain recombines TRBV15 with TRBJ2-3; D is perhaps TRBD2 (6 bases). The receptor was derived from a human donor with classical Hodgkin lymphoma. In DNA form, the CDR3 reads TGTGCCACCAGCCCCCTAGGAACTAGCTTGGTGTATTTT. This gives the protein CATSPLGTSLVYF.